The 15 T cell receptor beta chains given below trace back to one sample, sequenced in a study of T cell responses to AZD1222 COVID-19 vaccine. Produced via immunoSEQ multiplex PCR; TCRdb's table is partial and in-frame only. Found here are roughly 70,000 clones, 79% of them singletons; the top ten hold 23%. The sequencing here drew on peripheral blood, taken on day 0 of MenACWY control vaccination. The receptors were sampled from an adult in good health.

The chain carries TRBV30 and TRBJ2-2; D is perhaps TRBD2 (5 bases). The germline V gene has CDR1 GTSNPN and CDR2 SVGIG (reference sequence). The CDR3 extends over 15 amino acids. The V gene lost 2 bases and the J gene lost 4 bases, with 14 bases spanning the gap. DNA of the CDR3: TGTGCCTGGAGTAAACGGCAGCGGCGCACCGGGGAGCTGTTTTTT. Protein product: CAWSKRQRRTGELFF.

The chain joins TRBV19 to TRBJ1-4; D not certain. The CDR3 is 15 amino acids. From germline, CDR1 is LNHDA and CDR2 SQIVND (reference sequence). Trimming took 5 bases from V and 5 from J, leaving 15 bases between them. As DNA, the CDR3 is TGTGCCAGTAGTCGAGGCGGGCCGCTCAATGAAAAACTGTTTTTT. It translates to CASSRGGPLNEKLFF.

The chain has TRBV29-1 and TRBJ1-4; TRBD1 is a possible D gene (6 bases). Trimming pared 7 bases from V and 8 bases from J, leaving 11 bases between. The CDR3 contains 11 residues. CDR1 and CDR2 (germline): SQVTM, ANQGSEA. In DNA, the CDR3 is TGCAGCGGGGGTCAGGGGGAAAAACTGTTTTTT. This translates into CSGGQGEKLFF.

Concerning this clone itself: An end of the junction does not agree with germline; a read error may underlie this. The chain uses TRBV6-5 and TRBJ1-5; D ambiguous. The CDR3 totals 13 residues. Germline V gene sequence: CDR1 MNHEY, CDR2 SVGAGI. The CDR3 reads CASSDSFYSAQHF. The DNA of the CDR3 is TGTGCCAGCAGTGACTCCTTTTATTCGGCCCAGCATTTT.

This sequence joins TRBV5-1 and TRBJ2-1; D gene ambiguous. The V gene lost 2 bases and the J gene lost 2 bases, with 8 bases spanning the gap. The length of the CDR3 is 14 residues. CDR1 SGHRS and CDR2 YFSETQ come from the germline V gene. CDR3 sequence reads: CASSLSSPYNEQFF. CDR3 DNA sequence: TGCGCCAGCAGCTTATCCAGCCCCTACAATGAGCAGTTCTTC.

The CDR3 region is CATSRGGTGTNYGYTF. The CDR3, as DNA: TGTGCCACCAGCAGAGGCGGGACTGGCACTAACTATGGCTACACCTTC. J is TRBJ1-2 and V is TRBV15, with D possibly being TRBD1 (5 bases). V lost 1 base and J lost 0, with 12 bases in between. The CDR3 loop spans 16 amino acids. In germline, CDR1 is LNHNV, CDR2 YYDKDF (reference sequence).

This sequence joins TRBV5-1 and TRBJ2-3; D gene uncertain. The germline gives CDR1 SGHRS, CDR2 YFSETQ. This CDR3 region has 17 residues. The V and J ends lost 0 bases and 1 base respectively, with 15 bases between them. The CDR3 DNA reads TGCGCCAGCAGCTTGGTTGGCTCTCAAGAGGGCACAGATACGCAGTATTTT. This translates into CASSLVGSQEGTDTQYF.

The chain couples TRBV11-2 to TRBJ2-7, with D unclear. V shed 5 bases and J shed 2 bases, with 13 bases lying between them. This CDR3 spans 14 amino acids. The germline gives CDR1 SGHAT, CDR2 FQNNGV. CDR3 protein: CASSTNILPYEQYF. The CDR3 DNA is TGTGCCAGCAGCACGAATATCCTCCCCTACGAGCAGTACTTC.

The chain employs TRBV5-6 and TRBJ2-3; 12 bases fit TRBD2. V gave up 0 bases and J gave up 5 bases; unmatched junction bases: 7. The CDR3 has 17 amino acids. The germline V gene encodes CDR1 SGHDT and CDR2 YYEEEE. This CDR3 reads CASSLGLAGVAGDTQYF. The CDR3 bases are TGTGCCAGCAGCTTGGGACTAGCGGGAGTAGCTGGAGATACGCAGTATTTT.

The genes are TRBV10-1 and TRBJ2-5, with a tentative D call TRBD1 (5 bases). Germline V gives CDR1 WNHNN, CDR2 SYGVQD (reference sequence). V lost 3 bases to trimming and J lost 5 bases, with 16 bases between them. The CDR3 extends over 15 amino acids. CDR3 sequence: CASSDRTAGWETQYF. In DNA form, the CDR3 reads TGCGCCAGCAGTGATAGAACTGCAGGGTGGGAGACCCAGTACTTC.

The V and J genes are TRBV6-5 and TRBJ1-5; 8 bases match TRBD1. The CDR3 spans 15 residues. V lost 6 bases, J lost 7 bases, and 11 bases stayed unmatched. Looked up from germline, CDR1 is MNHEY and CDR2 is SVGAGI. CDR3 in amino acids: CASRSMTGDGQPQHF. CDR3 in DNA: TGTGCCAGCAGGAGCATGACAGGGGACGGACAGCCCCAGCATTTT.

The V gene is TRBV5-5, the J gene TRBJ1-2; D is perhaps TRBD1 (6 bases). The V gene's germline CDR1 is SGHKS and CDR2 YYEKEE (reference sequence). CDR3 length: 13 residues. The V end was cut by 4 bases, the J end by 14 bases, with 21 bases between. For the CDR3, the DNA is TGTGCCAGCAGCCTGGACAGCTCCCGAGGGAAAACCTTC. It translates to CASSLDSSRGKTF.

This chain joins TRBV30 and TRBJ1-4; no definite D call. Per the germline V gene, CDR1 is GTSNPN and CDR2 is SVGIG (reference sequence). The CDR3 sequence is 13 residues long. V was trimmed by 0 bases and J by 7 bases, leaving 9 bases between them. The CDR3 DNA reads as TGTGCCTGGAGTGTAATTGTGGCTGAAAAACTGTTTTTT. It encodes CAWSVIVAEKLFF. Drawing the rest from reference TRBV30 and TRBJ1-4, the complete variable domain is SQTIHQWPATLVQPVGSPLSLECTVEGTSNPNLYWYRQAAGRGLQLLFYSVGIGQISSEVPQNLSASRPQDRQFILSSKKLLLSDSGFYLCAWSVIVAEKLFFGSGTQLSVL.

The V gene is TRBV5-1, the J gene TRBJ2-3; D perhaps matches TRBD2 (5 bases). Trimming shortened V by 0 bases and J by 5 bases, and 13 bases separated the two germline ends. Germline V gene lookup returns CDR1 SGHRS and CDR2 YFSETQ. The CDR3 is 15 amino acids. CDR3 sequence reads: CASSLGLATIDTQYF. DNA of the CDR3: TGCGCCAGCAGCTTGGGATTAGCGACTATAGATACGCAGTATTTT.

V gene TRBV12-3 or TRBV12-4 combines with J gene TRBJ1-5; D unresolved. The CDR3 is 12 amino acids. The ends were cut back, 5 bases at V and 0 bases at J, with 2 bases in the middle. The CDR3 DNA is TGTGCCAGCAGTGTTAGCAATCAGCCCCAGCATTTT. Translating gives CASSVSNQPQHF.